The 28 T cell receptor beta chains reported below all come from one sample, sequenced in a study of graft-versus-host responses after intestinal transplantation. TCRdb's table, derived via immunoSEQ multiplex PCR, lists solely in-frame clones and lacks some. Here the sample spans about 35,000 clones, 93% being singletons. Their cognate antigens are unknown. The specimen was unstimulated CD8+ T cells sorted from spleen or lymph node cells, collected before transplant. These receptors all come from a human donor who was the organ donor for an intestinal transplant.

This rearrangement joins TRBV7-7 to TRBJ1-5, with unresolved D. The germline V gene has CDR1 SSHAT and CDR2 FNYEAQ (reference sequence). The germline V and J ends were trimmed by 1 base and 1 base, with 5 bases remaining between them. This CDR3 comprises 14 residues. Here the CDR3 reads CASSLGESNQPQHF. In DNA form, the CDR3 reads TGTGCCAGCAGCTTAGGGGAGAGCAATCAGCCCCAGCATTTT.

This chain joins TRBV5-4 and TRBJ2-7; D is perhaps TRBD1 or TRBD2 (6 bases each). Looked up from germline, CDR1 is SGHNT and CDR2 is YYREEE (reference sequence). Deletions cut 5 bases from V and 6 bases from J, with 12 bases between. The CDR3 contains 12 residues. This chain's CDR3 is CASSPGAGEQYF. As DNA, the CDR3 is TGTGCCAGCAGTCCGGGGGCGGGCGAGCAGTACTTC. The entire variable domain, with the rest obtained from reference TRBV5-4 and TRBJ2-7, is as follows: ETGVTQSPTHLIKTRGQQVTLRCSSQSGHNTVSWYQQALGQGPQFIFQYYREEENGRGNFPPRFSGLQFPNYSSELNVNALELDDSALYLCASSPGAGEQYFGPGTRLTVT.

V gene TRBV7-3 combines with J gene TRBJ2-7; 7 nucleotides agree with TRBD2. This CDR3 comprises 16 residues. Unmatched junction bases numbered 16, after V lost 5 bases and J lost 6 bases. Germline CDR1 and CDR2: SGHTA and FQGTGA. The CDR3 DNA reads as TGTGCCAGCAGCCCCGAAAGGTGGGAGGGCCGCCGCGAGCAGTACTTC. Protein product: CASSPERWEGRREQYF.

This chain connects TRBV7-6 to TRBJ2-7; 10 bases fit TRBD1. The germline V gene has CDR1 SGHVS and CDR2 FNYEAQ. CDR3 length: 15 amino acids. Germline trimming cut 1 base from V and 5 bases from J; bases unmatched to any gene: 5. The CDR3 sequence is CASSLERQGADEQYF. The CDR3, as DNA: TGTGCCAGCAGCTTAGAGAGACAGGGGGCAGACGAGCAGTACTTC.

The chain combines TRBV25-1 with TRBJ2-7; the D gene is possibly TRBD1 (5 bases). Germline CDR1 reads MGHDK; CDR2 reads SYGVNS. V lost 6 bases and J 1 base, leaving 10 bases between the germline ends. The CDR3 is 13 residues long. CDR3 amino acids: CASRERGSYEQYF. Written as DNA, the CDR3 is TGTGCCAGCAGGGAAAGGGGTTCCTACGAGCAGTACTTC.

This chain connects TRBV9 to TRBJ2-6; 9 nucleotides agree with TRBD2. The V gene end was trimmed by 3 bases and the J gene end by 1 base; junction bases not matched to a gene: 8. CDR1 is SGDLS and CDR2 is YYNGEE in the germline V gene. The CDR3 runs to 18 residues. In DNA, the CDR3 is TGTGCCAGCAGCGAGTTCGGGACTAGCCTTTCTGGGGCCAACGTCCTGACTTTC. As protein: CASSEFGTSLSGANVLTF.

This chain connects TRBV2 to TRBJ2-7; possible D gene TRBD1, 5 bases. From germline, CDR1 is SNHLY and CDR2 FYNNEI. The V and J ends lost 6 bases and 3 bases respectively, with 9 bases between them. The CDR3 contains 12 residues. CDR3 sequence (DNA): TGTGCCAGCAGCCAGGACAACTACGAGCAGTACTTC. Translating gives CASSQDNYEQYF.

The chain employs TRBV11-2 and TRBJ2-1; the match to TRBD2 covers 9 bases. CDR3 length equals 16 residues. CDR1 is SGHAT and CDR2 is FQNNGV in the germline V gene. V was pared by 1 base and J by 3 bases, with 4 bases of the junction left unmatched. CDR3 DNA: TGTGCCAGCAGCTTAGGAAGCGGGAGGCACTACAATGAGCAGTTCTTC. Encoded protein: CASSLGSGRHYNEQFF.

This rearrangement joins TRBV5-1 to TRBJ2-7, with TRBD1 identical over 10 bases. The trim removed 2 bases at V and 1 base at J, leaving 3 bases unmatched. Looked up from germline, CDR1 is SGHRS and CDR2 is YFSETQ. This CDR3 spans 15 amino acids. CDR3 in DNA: TGCGCCAGCAGCTTCCCGGACAGGGGGTCCTACGAGCAGTACTTC. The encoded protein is CASSFPDRGSYEQYF. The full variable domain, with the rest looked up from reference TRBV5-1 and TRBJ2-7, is KAGVTQTPRYLIKTRGQQVTLSCSPISGHRSVSWYQQTPGQGLQFLFEYFSETQRNKGNFPGRFSGRQFSNSRSEMNVSTLELGDSALYLCASSFPDRGSYEQYFGPGTRLTVT.

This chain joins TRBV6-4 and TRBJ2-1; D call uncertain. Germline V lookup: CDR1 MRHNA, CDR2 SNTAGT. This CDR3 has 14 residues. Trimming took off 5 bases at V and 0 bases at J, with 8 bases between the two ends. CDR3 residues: CASSSTASYNEQFF. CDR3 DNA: TGTGCCAGCAGTAGCACGGCCTCCTACAATGAGCAGTTCTTC.

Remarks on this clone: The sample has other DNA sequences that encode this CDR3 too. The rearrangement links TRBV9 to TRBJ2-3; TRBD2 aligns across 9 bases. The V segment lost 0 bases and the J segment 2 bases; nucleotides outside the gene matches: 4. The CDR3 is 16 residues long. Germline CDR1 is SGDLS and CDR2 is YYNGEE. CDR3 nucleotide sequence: TGTGCCAGCAGCGTAGGGGCGGGAGGGATCACAGATACGCAGTATTTT. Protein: CASSVGAGGITDTQYF.

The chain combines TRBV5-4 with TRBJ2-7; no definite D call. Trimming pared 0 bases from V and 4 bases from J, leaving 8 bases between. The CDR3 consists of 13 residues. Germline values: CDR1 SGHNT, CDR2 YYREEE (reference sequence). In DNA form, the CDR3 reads TGTGCCAGCAGCTTGGATGCGGAGTACGAGCAGTACTTC. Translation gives CASSLDAEYEQYF.

The CDR3 DNA follows: TGTGTCAGAAGCTTAGGACTGATGAACACCGGGGAGCTGTTTTTT. Amino acids: CVRSLGLMNTGELFF. The rearrangement joins TRBV7-5 to TRBJ2-2; the DNA was not compared with TRBD2, the D call given in the table. TRBV7-5 has pseudogene status. This CDR3 spans 15 amino acids.

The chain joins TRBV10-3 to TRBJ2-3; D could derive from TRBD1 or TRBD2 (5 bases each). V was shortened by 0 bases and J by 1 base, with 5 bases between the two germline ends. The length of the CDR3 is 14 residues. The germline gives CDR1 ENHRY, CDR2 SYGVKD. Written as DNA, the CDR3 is TGTGCCATCAGTGAGTCGGGGGGCACAGATACGCAGTATTTT. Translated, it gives CAISESGGTDTQYF.

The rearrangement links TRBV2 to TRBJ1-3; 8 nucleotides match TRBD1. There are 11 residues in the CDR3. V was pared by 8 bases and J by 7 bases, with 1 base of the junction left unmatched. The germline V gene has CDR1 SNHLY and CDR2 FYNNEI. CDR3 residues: CASYRGNTIYF. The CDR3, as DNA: TGTGCCAGCTACAGGGGGAACACCATATATTTT. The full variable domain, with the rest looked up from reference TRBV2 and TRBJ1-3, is EPEVTQTPSHQVTQMGQEVILRCVPISNHLYFYWYRQILGQKVEFLVSFYNNEISEKSEIFDDQFSVERPDGSNFTLKIRSTKLEDSAMYFCASYRGNTIYFGEGSWLTVV.

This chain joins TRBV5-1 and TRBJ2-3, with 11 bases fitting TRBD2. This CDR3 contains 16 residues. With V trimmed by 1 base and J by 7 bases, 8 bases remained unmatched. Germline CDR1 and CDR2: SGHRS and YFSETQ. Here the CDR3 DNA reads TGCGCCAGCAGCTTGCCCAGACTAGCGGGATCAAATACGCAGTATTTT. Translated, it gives CASSLPRLAGSNTQYF.

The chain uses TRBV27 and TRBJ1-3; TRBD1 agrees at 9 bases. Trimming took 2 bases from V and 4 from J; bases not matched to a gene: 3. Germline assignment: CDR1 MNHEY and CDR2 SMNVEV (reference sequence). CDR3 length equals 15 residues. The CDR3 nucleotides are TGTGCCAGCAGTTTAGGACAGGGGCTCGGAAACACCATATATTTT. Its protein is CASSLGQGLGNTIYF.

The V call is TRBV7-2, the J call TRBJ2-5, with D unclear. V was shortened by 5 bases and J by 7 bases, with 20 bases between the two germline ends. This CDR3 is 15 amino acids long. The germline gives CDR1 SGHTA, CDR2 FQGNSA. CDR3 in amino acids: CASSNRGSGEVTQYF. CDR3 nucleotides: TGTGCCAGCAGCAACCGAGGTAGTGGTGAGGTGACCCAGTACTTC. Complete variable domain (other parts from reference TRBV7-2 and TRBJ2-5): GAGVSQSPSNKVTEKGKDVELRCDPISGHTALYWYRQSLGQGLEFLIYFQGNSAPDKSGLPSDRFSAERTGGSVSTLTIQRTQQEDSAVYLCASSNRGSGEVTQYFGPGTRLLVL.

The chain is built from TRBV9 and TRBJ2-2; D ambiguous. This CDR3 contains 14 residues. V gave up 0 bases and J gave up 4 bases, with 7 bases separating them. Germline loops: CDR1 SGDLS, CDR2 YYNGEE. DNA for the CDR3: TGTGCCAGCAGCGTAGATGGGGTCACCGGGGAGCTGTTTTTT. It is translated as CASSVDGVTGELFF.

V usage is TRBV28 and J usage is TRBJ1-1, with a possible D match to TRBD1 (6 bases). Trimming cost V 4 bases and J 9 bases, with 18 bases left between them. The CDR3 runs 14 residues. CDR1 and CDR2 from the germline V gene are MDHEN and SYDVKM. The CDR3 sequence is CASSYRGAGVKAFF. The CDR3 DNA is TGTGCCAGCAGTTATCGGGGGGCAGGGGTAAAAGCTTTCTTT.

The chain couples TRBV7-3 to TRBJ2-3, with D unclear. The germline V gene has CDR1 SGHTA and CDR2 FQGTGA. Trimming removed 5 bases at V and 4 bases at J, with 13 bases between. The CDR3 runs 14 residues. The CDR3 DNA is TGTGCCAGCAGCCTCATGGGGTTGTCAGATACGCAGTATTTT. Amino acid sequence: CASSLMGLSDTQYF.

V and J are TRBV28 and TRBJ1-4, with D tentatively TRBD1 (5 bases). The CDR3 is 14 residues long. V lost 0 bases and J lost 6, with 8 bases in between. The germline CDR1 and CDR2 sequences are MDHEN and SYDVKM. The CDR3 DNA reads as TGTGCCAGCAGTTTATGGGGGCGCGATGAAAAACTGTTTTTT. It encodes CASSLWGRDEKLFF.

The CDR3 reads CASSYSRDSDTQYF. In DNA, the CDR3 is TGTGCCAGCAGTTACAGTCGAGATTCAGATACGCAGTATTTT. The rearrangement joins TRBV27 to TRBJ2-3; D uncertain. The CDR3 contains 14 residues. The V end was cut by 4 bases, the J end by 4 bases, with 12 bases between. Germline CDR1 MNHEY, CDR2 SMNVEV (reference sequence).

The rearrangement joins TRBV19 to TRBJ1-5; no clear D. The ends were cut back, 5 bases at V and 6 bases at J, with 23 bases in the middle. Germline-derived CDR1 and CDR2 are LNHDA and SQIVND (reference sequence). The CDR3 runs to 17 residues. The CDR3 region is CASSALRDCCRIQPQHF. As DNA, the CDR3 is TGTGCCAGTAGTGCCCTAAGGGATTGTTGTCGGATTCAGCCCCAGCATTTT.

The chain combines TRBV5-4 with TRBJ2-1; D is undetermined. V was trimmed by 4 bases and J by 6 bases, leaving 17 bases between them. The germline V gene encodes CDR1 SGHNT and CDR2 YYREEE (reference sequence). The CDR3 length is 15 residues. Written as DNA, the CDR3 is TGTGCCAGCAGCCAGATTGGACGAAGCCTCAATGAGCAGTTCTTC. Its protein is CASSQIGRSLNEQFF. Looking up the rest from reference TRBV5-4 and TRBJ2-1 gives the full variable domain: ETGVTQSPTHLIKTRGQQVTLRCSSQSGHNTVSWYQQALGQGPQFIFQYYREEENGRGNFPPRFSGLQFPNYSSELNVNALELDDSALYLCASSQIGRSLNEQFFGPGTRLTVL.

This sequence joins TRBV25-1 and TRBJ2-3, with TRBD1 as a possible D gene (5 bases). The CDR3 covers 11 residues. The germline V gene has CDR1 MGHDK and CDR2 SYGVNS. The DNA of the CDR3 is TGTGCACTACAGGGCACAGATACGCAGTATTTT. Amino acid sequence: CALQGTDTQYF.

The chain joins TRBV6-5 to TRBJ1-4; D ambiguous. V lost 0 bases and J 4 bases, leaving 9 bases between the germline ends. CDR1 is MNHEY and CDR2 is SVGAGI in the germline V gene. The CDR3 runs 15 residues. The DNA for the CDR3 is TGTGCCAGCAGTTACTCTGACGGCATTAATGAAAAACTGTTTTTT. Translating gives CASSYSDGINEKLFF.

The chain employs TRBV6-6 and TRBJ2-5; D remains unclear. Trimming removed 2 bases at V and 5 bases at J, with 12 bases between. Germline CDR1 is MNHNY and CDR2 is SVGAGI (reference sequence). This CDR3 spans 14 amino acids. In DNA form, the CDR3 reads TGTGCCAGCAGTTACGAGGTTTTGTCGGAGACCCAGTACTTC. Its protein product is CASSYEVLSETQYF.